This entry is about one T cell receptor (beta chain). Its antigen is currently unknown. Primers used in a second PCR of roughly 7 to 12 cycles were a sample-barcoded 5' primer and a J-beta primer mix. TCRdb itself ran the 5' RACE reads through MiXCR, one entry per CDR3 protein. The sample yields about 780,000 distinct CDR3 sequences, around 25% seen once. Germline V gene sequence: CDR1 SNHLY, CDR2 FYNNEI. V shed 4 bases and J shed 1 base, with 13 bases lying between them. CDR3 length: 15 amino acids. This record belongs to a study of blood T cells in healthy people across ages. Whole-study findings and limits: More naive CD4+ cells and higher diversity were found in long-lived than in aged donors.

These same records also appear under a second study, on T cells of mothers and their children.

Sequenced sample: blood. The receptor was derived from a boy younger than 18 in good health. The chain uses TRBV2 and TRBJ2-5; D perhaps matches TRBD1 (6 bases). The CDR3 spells CASSVVWTVQETQYF. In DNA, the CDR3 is TGTGCCAGCAGTGTAGTTTGGACAGTCCAAGAGACCCAGTACTTC.